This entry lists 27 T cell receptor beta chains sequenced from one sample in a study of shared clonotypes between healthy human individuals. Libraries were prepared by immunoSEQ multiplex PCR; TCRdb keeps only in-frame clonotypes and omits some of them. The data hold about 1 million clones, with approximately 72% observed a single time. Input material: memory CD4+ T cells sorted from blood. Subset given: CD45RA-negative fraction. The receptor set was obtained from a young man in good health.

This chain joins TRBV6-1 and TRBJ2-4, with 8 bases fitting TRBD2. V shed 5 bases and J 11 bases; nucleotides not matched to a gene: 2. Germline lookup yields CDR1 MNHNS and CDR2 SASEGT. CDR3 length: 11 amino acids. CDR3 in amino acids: CASSLAGLQYF. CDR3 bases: TGTGCCAGCAGTCTAGCGGGCCTTCAGTACTTC.

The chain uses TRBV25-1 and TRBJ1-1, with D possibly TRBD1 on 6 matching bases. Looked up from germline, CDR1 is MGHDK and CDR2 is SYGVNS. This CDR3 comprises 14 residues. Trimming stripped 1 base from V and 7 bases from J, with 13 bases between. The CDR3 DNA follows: TGTGCCAGCAGTGAATTAGGGACACAGAATGAAGCTTTCTTT. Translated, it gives CASSELGTQNEAFF.

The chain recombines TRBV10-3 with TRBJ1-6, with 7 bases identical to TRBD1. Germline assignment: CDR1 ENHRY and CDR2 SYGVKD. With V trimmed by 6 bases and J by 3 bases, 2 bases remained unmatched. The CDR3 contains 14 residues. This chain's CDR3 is CAIRGTDYNSPLHF. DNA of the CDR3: TGTGCCATCAGGGGGACAGACTATAATTCACCCCTCCACTTT.

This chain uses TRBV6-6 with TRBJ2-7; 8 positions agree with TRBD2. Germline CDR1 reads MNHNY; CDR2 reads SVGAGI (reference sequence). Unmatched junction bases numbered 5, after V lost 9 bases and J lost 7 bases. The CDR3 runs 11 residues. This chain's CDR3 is CASSGTWEQYF. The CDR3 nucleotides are TGTGCCAGTAGCGGGACCTGGGAGCAGTACTTC.

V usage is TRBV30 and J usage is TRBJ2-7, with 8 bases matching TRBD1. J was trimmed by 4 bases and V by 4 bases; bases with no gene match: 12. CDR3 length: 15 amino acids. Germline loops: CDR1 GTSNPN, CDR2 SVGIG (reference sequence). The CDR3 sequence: CAWTRTGTGSYEQYF. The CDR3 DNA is TGTGCCTGGACTCGCACCGGGACAGGATCGTACGAGCAGTACTTC.

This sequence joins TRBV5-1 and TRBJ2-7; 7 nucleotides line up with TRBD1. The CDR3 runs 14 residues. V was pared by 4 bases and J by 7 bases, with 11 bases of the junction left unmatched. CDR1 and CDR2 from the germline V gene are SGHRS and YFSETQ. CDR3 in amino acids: CASSPDRTPGEQYF. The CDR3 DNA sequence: TGCGCCAGCAGCCCGGACAGGACGCCCGGGGAGCAGTACTTC.

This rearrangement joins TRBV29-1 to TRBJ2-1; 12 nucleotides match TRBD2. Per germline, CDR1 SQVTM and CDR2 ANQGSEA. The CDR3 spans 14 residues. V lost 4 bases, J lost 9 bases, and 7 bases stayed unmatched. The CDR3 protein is CSVGPSGGVGEQFF. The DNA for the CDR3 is TGCAGCGTTGGCCCTAGCGGGGGGGTTGGTGAGCAGTTCTTC.

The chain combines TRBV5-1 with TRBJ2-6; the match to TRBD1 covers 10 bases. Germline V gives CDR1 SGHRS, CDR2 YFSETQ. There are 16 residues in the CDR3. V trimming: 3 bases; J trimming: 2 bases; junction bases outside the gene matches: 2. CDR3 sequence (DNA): TGCGCCAGCAGCTCCGGGACAGGGGCTGGGGCCAACGTCCTGACTTTC. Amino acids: CASSSGTGAGANVLTF.

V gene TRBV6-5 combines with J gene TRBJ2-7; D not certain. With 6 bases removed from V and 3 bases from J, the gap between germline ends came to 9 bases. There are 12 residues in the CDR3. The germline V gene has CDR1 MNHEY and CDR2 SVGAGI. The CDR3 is CASSRNNYEQYF. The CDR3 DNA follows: TGTGCCAGCAGCCGAAACAACTACGAGCAGTACTTC.

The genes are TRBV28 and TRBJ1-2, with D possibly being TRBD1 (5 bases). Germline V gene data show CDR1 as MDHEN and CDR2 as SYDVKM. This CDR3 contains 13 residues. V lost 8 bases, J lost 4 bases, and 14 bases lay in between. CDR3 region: CASGGGITYGYTF. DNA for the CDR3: TGTGCCAGCGGGGGGGGTATTACCTATGGCTACACCTTC.

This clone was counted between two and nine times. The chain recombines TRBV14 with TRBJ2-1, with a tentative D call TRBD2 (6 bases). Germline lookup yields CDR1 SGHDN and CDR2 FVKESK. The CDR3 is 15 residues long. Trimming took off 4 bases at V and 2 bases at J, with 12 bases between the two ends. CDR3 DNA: TGTGCCAGCAGCCGCATGGGAGGAACCTACAATGAGCAGTTCTTC. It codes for CASSRMGGTYNEQFF.

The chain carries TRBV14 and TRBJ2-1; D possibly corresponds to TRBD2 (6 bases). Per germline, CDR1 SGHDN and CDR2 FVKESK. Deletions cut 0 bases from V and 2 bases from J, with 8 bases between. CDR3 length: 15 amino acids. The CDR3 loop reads CASSQDSGAYNEQFF. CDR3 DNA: TGTGCCAGCAGCCAAGATTCGGGGGCCTACAATGAGCAGTTCTTC.

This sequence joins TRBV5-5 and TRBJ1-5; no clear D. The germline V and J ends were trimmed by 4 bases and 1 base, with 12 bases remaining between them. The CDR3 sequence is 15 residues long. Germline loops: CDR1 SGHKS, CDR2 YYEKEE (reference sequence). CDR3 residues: CASSPGPESNQPQHF. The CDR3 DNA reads TGTGCCAGCAGCCCCGGGCCTGAGAGCAATCAGCCCCAGCATTTT.

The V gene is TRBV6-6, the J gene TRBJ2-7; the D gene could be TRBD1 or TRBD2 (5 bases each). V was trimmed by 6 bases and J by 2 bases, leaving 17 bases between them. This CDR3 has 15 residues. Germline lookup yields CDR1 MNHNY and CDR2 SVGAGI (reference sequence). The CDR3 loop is CASRFTGTAPYEQYF. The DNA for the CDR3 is TGTGCCAGCAGATTTACGGGGACCGCACCCTACGAGCAGTACTTC.

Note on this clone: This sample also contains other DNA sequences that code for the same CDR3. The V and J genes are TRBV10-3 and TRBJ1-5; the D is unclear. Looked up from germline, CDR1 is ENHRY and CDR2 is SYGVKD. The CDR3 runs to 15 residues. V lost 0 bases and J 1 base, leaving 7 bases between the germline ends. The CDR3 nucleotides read TGTGCCATCAGTGAGTCAGTAGGGAGCAATCAGCCCCAGCATTTT. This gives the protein CAISESVGSNQPQHF.

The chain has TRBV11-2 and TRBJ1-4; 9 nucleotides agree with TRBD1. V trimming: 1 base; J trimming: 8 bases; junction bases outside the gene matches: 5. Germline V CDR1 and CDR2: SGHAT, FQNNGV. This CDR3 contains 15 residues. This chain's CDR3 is CASSLGDRDVEKLFF. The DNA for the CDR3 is TGTGCCAGCAGCTTAGGGGACAGGGATGTGGAAAAACTGTTTTTT.

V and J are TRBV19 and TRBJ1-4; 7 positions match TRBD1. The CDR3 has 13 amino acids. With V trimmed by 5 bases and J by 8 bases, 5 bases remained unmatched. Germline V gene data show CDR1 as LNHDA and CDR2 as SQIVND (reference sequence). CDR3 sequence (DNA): TGTGCCAGTAGTGGACAGGTGGGAGAAAAACTGTTTTTT. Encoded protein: CASSGQVGEKLFF.

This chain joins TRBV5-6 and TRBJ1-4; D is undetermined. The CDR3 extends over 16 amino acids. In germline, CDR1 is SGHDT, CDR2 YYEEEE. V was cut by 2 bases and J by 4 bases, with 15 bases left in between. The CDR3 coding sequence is TGTGCCAGCAGCTTAAACGACTTGGGGAATAATGAAAAACTGTTTTTT. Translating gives CASSLNDLGNNEKLFF.

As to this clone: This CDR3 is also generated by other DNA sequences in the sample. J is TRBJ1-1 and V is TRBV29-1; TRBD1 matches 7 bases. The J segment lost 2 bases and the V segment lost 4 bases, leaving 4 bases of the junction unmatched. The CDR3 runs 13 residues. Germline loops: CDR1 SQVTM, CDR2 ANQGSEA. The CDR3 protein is CSVGRQGNTEAFF. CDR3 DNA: TGCAGCGTTGGGCGACAGGGTAACACTGAAGCTTTCTTT. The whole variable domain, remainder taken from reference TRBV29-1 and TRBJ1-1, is SAVISQKPSRDICQRGTSLTIQCQVDSQVTMMFWYRQQPGQSLTLIATANQGSEATYESGFVIDKFPISRPNLTFSTLTVSNMSPEDSSIYLCSVGRQGNTEAFFGQGTRLTVV.

CDR3 loop: CASSPRGGRGEQYF. The CDR3 bases are TGTGCCAGCAGTCCGCGGGGGGGCAGGGGCGAGCAGTACTTC. The chain has TRBV28 and TRBJ2-7; 9 bases are a match to TRBD2. Germline CDR1 and CDR2: MDHEN and SYDVKM. J lost 6 bases, V lost 5 bases, and 8 bases had no gene match. The CDR3 is made up of 14 amino acids. Combining the CDR3 with reference TRBV28 and TRBJ2-7 gives the whole variable domain DVKVTQSSRYLVKRTGEKVFLECVQDMDHENMFWYRQDPGLGLRLIYFSYDVKMKEKGDIPEGYSVSREKKERFSLILESASTNQTSMYLCASSPRGGRGEQYFGPGTRLTVT.

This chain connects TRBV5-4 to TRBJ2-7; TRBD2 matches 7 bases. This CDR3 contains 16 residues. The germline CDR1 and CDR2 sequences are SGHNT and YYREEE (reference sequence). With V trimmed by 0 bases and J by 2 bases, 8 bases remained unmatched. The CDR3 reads CASSLGGGSLPYEQYF. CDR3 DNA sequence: TGTGCCAGCAGCTTGGGTGGCGGGAGCCTTCCCTACGAGCAGTACTTC.

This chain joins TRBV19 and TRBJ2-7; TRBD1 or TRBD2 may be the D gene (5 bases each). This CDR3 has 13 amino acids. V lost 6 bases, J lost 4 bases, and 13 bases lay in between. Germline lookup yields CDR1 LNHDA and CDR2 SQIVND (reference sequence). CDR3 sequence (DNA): TGTGCCAGTAGGGGTAGGGACGGATACGAGCAGTACTTC. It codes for CASRGRDGYEQYF.

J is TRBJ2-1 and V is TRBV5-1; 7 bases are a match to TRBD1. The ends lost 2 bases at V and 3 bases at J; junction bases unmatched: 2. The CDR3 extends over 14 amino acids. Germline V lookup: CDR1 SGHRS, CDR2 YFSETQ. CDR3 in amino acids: CASSFGTDYNEQFF. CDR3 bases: TGCGCCAGCAGCTTTGGGACAGACTACAATGAGCAGTTCTTC.

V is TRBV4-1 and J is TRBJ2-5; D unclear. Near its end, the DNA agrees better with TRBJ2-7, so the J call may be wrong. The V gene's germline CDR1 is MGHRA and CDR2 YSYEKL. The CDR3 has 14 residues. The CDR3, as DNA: TGCGCCAGCAGCCAAGATCTCGGACCGTACGAGCAGTACTTC. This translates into CASSQDLGPYEQYF.

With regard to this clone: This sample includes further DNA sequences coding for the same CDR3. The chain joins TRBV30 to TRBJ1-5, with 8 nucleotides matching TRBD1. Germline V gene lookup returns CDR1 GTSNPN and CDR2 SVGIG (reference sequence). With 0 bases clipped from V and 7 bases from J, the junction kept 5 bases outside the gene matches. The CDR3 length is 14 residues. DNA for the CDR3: TGTGCCTGGAGTGTGCAGGGGGCAGGGCAGCCCCAGCATTTT. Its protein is CAWSVQGAGQPQHF.

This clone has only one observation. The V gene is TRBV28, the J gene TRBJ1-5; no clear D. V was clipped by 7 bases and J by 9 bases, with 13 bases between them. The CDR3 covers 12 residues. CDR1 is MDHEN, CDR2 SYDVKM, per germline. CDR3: CASKSSASPQHF. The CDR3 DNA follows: TGTGCCAGCAAAAGTAGCGCCTCGCCCCAGCATTTT. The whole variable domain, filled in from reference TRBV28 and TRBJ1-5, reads DVKVTQSSRYLVKRTGEKVFLECVQDMDHENMFWYRQDPGLGLRLIYFSYDVKMKEKGDIPEGYSVSREKKERFSLILESASTNQTSMYLCASKSSASPQHFGDGTRLSIL.

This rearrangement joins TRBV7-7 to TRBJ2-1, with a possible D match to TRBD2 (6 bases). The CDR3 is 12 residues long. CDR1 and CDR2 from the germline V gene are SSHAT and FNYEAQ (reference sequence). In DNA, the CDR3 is TGTGCTAGCGCGTCGGAGGGGAATGAGCAGTTCTTC. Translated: CASASEGNEQFF.